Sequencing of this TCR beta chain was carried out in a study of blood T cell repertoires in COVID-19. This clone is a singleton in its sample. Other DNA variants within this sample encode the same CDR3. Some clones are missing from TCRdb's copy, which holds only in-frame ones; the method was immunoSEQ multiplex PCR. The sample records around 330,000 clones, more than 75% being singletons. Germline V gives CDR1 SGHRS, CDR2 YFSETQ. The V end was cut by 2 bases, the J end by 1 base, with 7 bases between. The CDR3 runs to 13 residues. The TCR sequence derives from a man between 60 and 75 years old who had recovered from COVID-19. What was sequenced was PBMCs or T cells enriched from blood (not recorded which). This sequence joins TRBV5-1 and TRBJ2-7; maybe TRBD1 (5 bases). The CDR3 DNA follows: TGCGCCAGCAGCTTAGCAGGGTCCTACGAGCAGTACTTC. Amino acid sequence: CASSLAGSYEQYF. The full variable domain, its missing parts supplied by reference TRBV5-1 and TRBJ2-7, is KAGVTQTPRYLIKTRGQQVTLSCSPISGHRSVSWYQQTPGQGLQFLFEYFSETQRNKGNFPGRFSGRQFSNSRSEMNVSTLELGDSALYLCASSLAGSYEQYFGPGTRLTVT.